This T cell receptor beta chain is drawn from a study of early T cells in non-severe SARS-CoV-2 infection. V lost 11 bases and J lost 3, with 11 bases in between. This CDR3 has 11 amino acids. Germline V gene lookup returns CDR1 SGHTA and CDR2 FQGNSA. The table lists this clonotype with many counts. Individual cDNA molecules each received unique molecular identifiers attached to them. Using its own MiXCR run on the 5' RACE reads, TCRdb lists one record per CDR3 protein. Among about 22,000 distinct CDR3 sequences listed, 3% to 4% were seen once. Sequencing was carried out using whole blood. This clonotype was obtained from an adult who was a healthcare worker with PCR-confirmed SARS-CoV-2 infection or an uninfected control (not recorded which). The J gene is TRBJ2-7, the V gene TRBV7-2; a weak D match, TRBD2 (5 bases). CDR3 DNA sequence: TGTGCCGTGGGAGACAACTACGAGCAGTACTTC. This gives the protein CAVGDNYEQYF.